Given below is one T cell receptor (beta chain) in context. Its cognate antigen is unknown. The CDR3 covers 15 residues. The germline V gene has CDR1 SGDLS and CDR2 YYNGEE. V shed 0 bases and J shed 4 bases, with 10 bases lying between them. This record belongs to a study of beta chain features in type 1 diabetes. Study conclusions and caveats: There was a moderate but significant shortening of TCRB CDR3s in all four CD4+ subsets of Type 1 diabetes patients. Insertions at VDJ junctions were less frequent in type 1 diabetes patients. These patients also deleted more nucleotides at the same junctions.

Reverse transcription of all isolated RNA meant that expressed TCRB transcripts were sequenced. Assay: immunoSEQ multiplex PCR; the TCRdb copy retains only in-frame clones and omits some. The sample carries 140,000 to 150,000 clones, around an eighth recorded once. This clonotype originated in a man aged 18 to 29 with type 1 diabetes. The chain uses TRBV9 and TRBJ2-2; D is unclear. The sequenced sample was central memory CD4+ T cells from blood. This chain's CDR3 is CASSVVPEVTGELFF. The CDR3, as DNA: TGTGCCAGCAGCGTAGTTCCCGAGGTCACCGGGGAGCTGTTTTTT.